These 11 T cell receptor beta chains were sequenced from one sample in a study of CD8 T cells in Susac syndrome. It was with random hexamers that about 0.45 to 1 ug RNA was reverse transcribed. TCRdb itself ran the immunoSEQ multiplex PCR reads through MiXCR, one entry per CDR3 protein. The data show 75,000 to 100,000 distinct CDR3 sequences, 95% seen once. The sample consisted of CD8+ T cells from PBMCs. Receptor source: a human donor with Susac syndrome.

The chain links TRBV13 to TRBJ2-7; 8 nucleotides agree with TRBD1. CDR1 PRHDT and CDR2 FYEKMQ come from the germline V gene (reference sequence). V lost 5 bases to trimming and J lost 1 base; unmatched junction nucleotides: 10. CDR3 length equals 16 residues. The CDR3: CASSASGQESSYEQYF. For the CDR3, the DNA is TGTGCCAGCAGCGCGTCGGGACAGGAGTCTTCCTACGAGCAGTACTTC.

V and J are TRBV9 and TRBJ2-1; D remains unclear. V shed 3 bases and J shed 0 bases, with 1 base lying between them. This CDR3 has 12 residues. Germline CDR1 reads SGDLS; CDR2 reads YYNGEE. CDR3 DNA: TGTGCCAGCAGCGCCTCCTACAATGAGCAGTTCTTC. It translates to CASSASYNEQFF.

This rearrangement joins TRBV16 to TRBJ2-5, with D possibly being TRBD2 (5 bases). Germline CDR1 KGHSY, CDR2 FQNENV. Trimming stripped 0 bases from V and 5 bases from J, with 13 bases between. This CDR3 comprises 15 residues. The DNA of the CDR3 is TGTGCCAGCAGCCAATCGGCGGGTCGTGGGGAGACCCAGTACTTC. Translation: CASSQSAGRGETQYF.

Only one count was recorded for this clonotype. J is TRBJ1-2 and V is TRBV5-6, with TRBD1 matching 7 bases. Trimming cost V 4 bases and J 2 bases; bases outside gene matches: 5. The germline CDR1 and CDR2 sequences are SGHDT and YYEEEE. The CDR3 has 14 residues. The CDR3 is CASSPGQLNYGYTF. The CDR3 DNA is TGTGCCAGCAGCCCGGGACAGCTAAACTATGGCTACACCTTC.

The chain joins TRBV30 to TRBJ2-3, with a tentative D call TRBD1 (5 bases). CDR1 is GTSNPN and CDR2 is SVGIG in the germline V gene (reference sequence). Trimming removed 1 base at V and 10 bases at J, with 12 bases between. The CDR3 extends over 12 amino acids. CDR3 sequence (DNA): TGTGCCTGGAGTGGGACACTGGATGCGCAGTATTTT. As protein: CAWSGTLDAQYF.

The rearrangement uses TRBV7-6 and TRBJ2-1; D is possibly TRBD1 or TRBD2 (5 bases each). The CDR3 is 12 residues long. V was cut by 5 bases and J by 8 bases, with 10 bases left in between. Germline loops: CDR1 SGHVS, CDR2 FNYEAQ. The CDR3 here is CASSPEGYEQFF. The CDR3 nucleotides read TGTGCCAGCAGCCCCGAGGGGTATGAGCAGTTCTTC.

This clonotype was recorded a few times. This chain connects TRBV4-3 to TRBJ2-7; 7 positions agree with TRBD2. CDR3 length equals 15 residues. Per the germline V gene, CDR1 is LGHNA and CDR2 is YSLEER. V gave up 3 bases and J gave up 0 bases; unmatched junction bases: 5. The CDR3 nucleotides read TGCGCCAGCAGCCAGGACCGGGACTACTCCTACGAGCAGTACTTC. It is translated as CASSQDRDYSYEQYF.

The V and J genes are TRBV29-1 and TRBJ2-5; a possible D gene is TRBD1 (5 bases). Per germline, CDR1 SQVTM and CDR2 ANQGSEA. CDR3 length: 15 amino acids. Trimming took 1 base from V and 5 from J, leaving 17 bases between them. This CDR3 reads CSVEGSGRLMETQYF. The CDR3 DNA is TGCAGCGTTGAAGGGTCAGGGCGTTTAATGGAGACCCAGTACTTC.

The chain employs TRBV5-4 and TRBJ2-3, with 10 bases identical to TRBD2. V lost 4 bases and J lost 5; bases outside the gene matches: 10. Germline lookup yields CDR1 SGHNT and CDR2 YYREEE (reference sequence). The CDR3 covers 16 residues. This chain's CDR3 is CASSMGTSVSGDTQYF. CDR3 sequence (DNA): TGTGCCAGCAGCATGGGGACTAGCGTGAGTGGAGATACGCAGTATTTT. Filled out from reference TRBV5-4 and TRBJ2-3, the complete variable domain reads ETGVTQSPTHLIKTRGQQVTLRCSSQSGHNTVSWYQQALGQGPQFIFQYYREEENGRGNFPPRFSGLQFPNYSSELNVNALELDDSALYLCASSMGTSVSGDTQYFGPGTRLTVL.

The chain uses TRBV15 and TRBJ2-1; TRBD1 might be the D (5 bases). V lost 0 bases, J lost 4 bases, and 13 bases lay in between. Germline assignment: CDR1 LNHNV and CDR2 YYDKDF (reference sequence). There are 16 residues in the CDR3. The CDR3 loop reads CATSREVRAWYNEQFF. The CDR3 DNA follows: TGTGCCACCAGCAGAGAGGTCAGGGCATGGTACAATGAGCAGTTCTTC.

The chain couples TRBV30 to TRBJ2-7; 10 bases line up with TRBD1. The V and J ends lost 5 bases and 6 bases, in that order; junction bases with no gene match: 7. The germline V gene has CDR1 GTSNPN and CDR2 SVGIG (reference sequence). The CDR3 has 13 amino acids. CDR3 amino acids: CAWDGRTGGEQYF. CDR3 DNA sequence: TGTGCCTGGGACGGTAGGACAGGGGGCGAGCAGTACTTC.